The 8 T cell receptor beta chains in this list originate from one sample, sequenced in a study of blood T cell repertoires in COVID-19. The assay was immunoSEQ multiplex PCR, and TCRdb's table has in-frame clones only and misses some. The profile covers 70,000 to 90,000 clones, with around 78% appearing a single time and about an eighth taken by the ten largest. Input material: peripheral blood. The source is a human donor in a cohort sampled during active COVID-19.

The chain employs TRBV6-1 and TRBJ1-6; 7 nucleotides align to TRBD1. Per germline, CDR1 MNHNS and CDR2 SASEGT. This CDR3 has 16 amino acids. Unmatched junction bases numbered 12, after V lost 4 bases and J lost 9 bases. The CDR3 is CASSAQRGGGSSPLHF. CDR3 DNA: TGTGCCAGCAGTGCACAGCGTGGAGGGGGCAGTTCACCCCTCCACTTT.

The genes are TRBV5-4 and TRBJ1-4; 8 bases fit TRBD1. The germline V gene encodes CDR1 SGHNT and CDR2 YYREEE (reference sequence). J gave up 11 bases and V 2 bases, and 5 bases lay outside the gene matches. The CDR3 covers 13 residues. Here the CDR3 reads CASSFEGQEKLFF. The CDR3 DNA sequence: TGTGCCAGCAGCTTTGAGGGACAGGAGAAACTGTTTTTT.

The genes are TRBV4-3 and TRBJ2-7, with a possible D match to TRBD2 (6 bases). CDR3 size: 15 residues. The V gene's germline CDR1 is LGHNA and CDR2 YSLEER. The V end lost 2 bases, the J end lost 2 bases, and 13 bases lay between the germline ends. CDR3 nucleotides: TGCGCCAGCAGCCAAAACTTCGGGGGTGCCTACGAGCAGTACTTC. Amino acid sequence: CASSQNFGGAYEQYF.

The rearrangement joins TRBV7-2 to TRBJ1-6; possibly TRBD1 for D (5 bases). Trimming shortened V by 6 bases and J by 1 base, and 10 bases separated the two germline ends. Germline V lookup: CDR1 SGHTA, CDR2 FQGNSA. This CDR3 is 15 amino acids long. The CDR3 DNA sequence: TGTGCCAGCAGTGGAGGGGCATCCTATAATTCACCCCTCCACTTT. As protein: CASSGGASYNSPLHF.

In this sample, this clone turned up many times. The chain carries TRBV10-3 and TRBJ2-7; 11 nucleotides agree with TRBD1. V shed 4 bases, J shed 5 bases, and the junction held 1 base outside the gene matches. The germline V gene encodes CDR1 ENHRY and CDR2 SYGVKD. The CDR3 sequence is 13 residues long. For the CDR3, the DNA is TGTGCCATCAGTGCGGGACAGGGGGACGAGCAGTACTTC. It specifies CAISAGQGDEQYF.

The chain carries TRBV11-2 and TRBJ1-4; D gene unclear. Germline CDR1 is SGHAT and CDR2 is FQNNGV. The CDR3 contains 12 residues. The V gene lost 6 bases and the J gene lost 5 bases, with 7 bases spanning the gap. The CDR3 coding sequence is TGTGCCAGCAGACTAACCAATGAAAAACTGTTTTTT. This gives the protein CASRLTNEKLFF.

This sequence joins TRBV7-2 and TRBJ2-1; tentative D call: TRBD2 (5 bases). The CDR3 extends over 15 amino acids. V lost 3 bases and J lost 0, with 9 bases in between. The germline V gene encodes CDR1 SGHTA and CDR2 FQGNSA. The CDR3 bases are TGTGCCAGCAGCTTCTCGGGATTCTCCTACAATGAGCAGTTCTTC. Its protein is CASSFSGFSYNEQFF.

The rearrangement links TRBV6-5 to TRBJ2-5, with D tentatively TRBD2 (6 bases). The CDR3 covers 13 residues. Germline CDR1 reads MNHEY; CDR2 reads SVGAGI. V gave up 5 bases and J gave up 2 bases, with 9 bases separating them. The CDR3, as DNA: TGTGCCAGCAGTCACCGGGAGCAAGAGACCCAGTACTTC. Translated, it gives CASSHREQETQYF.